This T cell receptor (beta chain) was captured by sequencing in a study of shared clonotypes between healthy human individuals. Per the original data handling: In the immunoSEQ data, sequences were junction-only and lacked quality scores, so filtering differed. Repertoires were generated with immunoSEQ multiplex PCR, while TCRdb's copy carries only in-frame clones and drops some. V, J and clone size reflect that table, while D and trimming were determined from the DNA. The sample holds just over 2,000,000 clones, about 94% seen once. J lost 4 bases, V lost 7 bases, and 2 bases had no gene match. Germline loops: CDR1 SQVTM, CDR2 ANQGSEA. CDR3 length: 11 amino acids. This clone is a singleton in its sample. Its cognate antigen is unknown. Whole-study results and caveats: Enrolling few donors narrowed the genetic and exposure-history diversity that was represented. Deeper or shallower sequencing was expected to change how clonotypes are shared among donors.

Only CD45RO-negative cells positively selected for CCR7 counted as naive CD8 cells, so terminally differentiated effector memory CD45RA+ cells were excluded. Sample: naive CD8+ T cells sorted from blood. The V gene is TRBV29-1, the J gene TRBJ1-2; TRBD1 aligns across 8 bases. The sequence was collected from a man younger than 30 in good health. CDR3 sequence (DNA): TGCAGCGCTGACAGGGGCTATGGCTACACCTTC. Its protein is CSADRGYGYTF.